A single sample is the source of the 10 T cell receptor beta chains below, sequenced in a study of blood T cell repertoires in COVID-19. Only in-frame clones appear in the TCRdb table, and some are missing; sequencing was by immunoSEQ multiplex PCR. The table includes some 76,000 clones, 90% detected once. The sequenced sample consisted of peripheral blood. These receptors were collected from a woman between 18 and 30 years old with acute or convalescent COVID-19.

This rearrangement joins TRBV5-4 to TRBJ2-2, with 12 nucleotides matching TRBD2. CDR3 size: 16 residues. Germline assignment: CDR1 SGHNT and CDR2 YYREEE (reference sequence). Trimming cost V 2 bases and J 5 bases; bases outside gene matches: 4. CDR3 bases: TGTGCCAGCAGCTTAATGCTAGCGGGGGGGACCGGGGAGCTGTTTTTT. As protein: CASSLMLAGGTGELFF.

The V gene is TRBV27, the J gene TRBJ2-1; 11 bases line up with TRBD2. The CDR3 has 17 residues. Trimming removed 5 bases from V and 4 bases from J; junction bases left unmatched: 10. Germline V gives CDR1 MNHEY, CDR2 SMNVEV (reference sequence). For the CDR3, the DNA is TGTGCCAGCAGTCCACAACCTCTAGCGGGAGGTTACAATGAGCAGTTCTTC. Amino acids: CASSPQPLAGGYNEQFF.

This clone was recorded only once. The V call is TRBV5-4, the J call TRBJ2-7; tentatively, D is TRBD2 (6 bases). V was shortened by 1 base and J by 2 bases, with 16 bases between the two germline ends. The CDR3 contains 16 residues. From germline, CDR1 is SGHNT and CDR2 YYREEE (reference sequence). The CDR3 sequence is CASSLRLGGLAYEQYF. The DNA of the CDR3 is TGTGCCAGCAGCTTGCGTCTGGGGGGATTGGCCTACGAGCAGTACTTC.

A single count supports this clone. The chain links TRBV18 to TRBJ2-2; possibly TRBD1 for D (6 bases). The germline V gene encodes CDR1 KGHSH and CDR2 LQKENI. Trimming pared 5 bases from V and 1 base from J, leaving 11 bases between. The CDR3 is made up of 15 amino acids. For the CDR3, the DNA is TGTGCCAGCTCATCGTGGACAGAGAACACCGGGGAGCTGTTTTTT. This gives the protein CASSSWTENTGELFF.

This clone was detected once. The CDR3 DNA sequence: TGTGCCAGCAGGGACAGCGATGGGGCCTATAGCAATCAGCCCCAGCATTTT. Amino acid sequence: CASRDSDGAYSNQPQHF. V usage is TRBV28 and J usage is TRBJ1-5, with D possibly being TRBD1 (6 bases). V was shortened by 6 bases and J by 0 bases, with 18 bases between the two germline ends. This CDR3 is built from 17 residues. The germline V gene encodes CDR1 MDHEN and CDR2 SYDVKM.

The V call is TRBV28, the J call TRBJ1-6; possibly TRBD1 for D (5 bases). The CDR3 length is 16 residues. Trimming cost V 2 bases and J 4 bases, with 12 bases left between them. Looked up from germline, CDR1 is MDHEN and CDR2 is SYDVKM. In DNA, the CDR3 is TGTGCCAGCAGTTTACTCGGCAGGACATATAATTCACCCCTCCACTTT. This codes for CASSLLGRTYNSPLHF.

Note on this clone: Other DNA sequences in this specimen translate into the identical CDR3. J is TRBJ1-2 and V is TRBV7-9; 9 bases align to TRBD1. This CDR3 has 13 residues. Germline V gives CDR1 SEHNR, CDR2 FQNEAQ (reference sequence). V gave up 5 bases and J gave up 5 bases; unmatched junction bases: 3. CDR3 bases: TGTGCCAGCAGCGTAGGACAGGGGTATGGCTACACCTTC. Its translation: CASSVGQGYGYTF.

The J gene is TRBJ1-2, the V gene TRBV29-1, with 9 bases fitting TRBD1. V shed 3 bases and J 6 bases; nucleotides not matched to a gene: 8. The CDR3 consists of 14 residues. Germline V gene lookup returns CDR1 SQVTM and CDR2 ANQGSEA. This CDR3 is CSVDSGQGLHGYTF. In nucleotides, the CDR3 is TGCAGCGTTGACTCGGGACAGGGTCTCCATGGCTACACCTTC. Complete variable domain (other parts from reference TRBV29-1 and TRBJ1-2): SAVISQKPSRDICQRGTSLTIQCQVDSQVTMMFWYRQQPGQSLTLIATANQGSEATYESGFVIDKFPISRPNLTFSTLTVSNMSPEDSSIYLCSVDSGQGLHGYTFGSGTRLTVV.

This clone occurred once. This sequence joins TRBV5-5 and TRBJ1-2, with D uncertain. This CDR3 is built from 14 residues. CDR1 and CDR2 from the germline V gene are SGHKS and YYEKEE (reference sequence). V gave up 0 bases and J gave up 4 bases, with 10 bases separating them. CDR3 nucleotide sequence: TGTGCCAGCAGCTTGGATCGGGTTGGCTATGGCTACACCTTC. Residues: CASSLDRVGYGYTF.

The rearrangement uses TRBV6-5 and TRBJ2-7, with D perhaps TRBD1 (6 bases). V was cut by 4 bases and J by 7 bases, with 17 bases left in between. The length of the CDR3 is 14 residues. Germline CDR1 reads MNHEY; CDR2 reads SVGAGI. Here the CDR3 DNA reads TGTGCCAGCAGTTTTACAGGGTCGGCGAGGGAGCAGTACTTC. Protein product: CASSFTGSAREQYF.